The 6 T cell receptor beta chains presented below share a single source sample, sequenced in a study of shared clonotypes between healthy human individuals (dated by TCRdb to 2018 to 2021). Receptors were amplified or captured by the immunoSEQ multiplex PCR assay. What TCRdb holds here is the immuneACCESS table cut down to in-frame rearrangements. Part of the clones is not present; checked against another copy, under half of the missing clones reflect an unresolved V gene, and the others are unexplained. Counted in this sample were roughly 1,500,000 clones; 95% to 99% of them appeared once. The ten largest clones capture about 0.45% of the sample. The sequenced sample was naive CD4+ T cells sorted from blood. In light of the paper, this sample's cell subset or site label describes: CD45RA+ positively selected. The receptors shown here come from a man between 25 and 39 years old in good health.

In DNA form, the CDR3 reads TGTGCCAGCAGTTTACAGCGGGAGGTCACCGAGCAGTACTTC. This translates into CASSLQREVTEQYF. The chain has TRBV27 and TRBJ2-7; 9 nucleotides agree with TRBD2. This CDR3 is 14 amino acids long. Germline V lookup: CDR1 MNHEY, CDR2 SMNVEV (reference sequence). The J segment lost 6 bases and the V segment lost 2 bases, leaving 5 bases of the junction unmatched.

The V gene is TRBV5-1, the J gene TRBJ2-1; 11 bases map to TRBD2. Germline values: CDR1 SGHRS, CDR2 YFSETQ. This CDR3 comprises 15 residues. The V gene end was trimmed by 5 bases and the J gene end by 12 bases; junction bases not matched to a gene: 13. Here the CDR3 DNA reads TGCGCCAGCAGTACCGTAGCGGGAGGGGGAATGAGGCAGTTCTTC. Translated: CASSTVAGGGMRQFF.

The genes are TRBV6-5 and TRBJ2-7; 10 bases align to TRBD2. J gave up 0 bases and V 2 bases, and 4 bases lay outside the gene matches. Germline V gene lookup returns CDR1 MNHEY and CDR2 SVGAGI. CDR3 size: 16 residues. This CDR3 reads CASSYTRLAGSYEQYF. CDR3 DNA sequence: TGTGCCAGCAGTTACACCAGACTAGCGGGCTCCTACGAGCAGTACTTC.

The V gene is TRBV7-2, the J gene TRBJ1-1; no clear D. The V and J ends lost 5 bases and 3 bases respectively, with 16 bases between them. Germline V CDR1 and CDR2: SGHTA, FQGNSA. This CDR3 comprises 15 residues. The CDR3 bases are TGTGCCAGCAGCCCCGTCTTGGGGAAATACACTGAAGCTTTCTTT. This codes for CASSPVLGKYTEAFF.

The chain is built from TRBV10-1 and TRBJ2-1; D might be TRBD1 (5 bases). The CDR3 runs 20 residues. Germline V gene lookup returns CDR1 WNHNN and CDR2 SYGVQD (reference sequence). Between the trimmed V and J ends, which lost 6 bases and 0 bases, there was a span of 27 bases. Here the CDR3 DNA reads TGCGCCAGCAGGGGTTCCGGACACAACCATGGGGCTTGCTCCTACAATGAGCAGTTCTTC. Translation: CASRGSGHNHGACSYNEQFF.

The chain employs TRBV11-2 and TRBJ2-7; either TRBD1 or TRBD2 may fit D (5 bases each). CDR1 and CDR2 from the germline V gene are SGHAT and FQNNGV. CDR3 size: 15 residues. Deletions cut 5 bases from V and 6 bases from J, with 20 bases between. CDR3 coding DNA: TGTGCCAGCAGCGCCACGGCGTCTGGGGGTTCCGAGCAGTACTTC. Translating it yields CASSATASGGSEQYF.